Below are 6 T cell receptor beta chains sequenced from a single sample in a study of OX40 agonist ivuxolimab in advanced cancers. The data were produced by immunoSEQ multiplex PCR, yet TCRdb's version contains in-frame clones alone and is incomplete. The table has 58,000 or so clones, over 80% seen once. The sequenced sample was CD4+ or CD8+ T cells sorted from blood, obtained in a trial of the OX40 agonist ivuxolimab. The receptor set was obtained from an adult with an advanced solid tumor such as melanoma, head and neck, liver or kidney cancer.

This clone was found once. The rearrangement links TRBV15 to TRBJ1-5; D possibly corresponds to TRBD1 (5 bases). This CDR3 region has 16 residues. Looked up from germline, CDR1 is LNHNV and CDR2 is YYDKDF (reference sequence). Trimming stripped 3 bases from V and 2 bases from J, with 14 bases between. CDR3 sequence: CATSSGRGVGNQPQHF. CDR3 DNA sequence: TGTGCCACCAGCAGTGGCCGAGGGGTGGGCAATCAGCCCCAGCATTTT.

This clone is a singleton in its sample. The V and J genes are TRBV25-1 and TRBJ2-2; a possible D gene is TRBD1 (5 bases). CDR1 is MGHDK, CDR2 SYGVNS, per germline. The CDR3 spans 15 residues. V was cut by 1 base and J by 6 bases, with 12 bases left in between. In DNA form, the CDR3 reads TGTGCCAGCAGTGAATCAAGGGGTATGGCCGGGGAGCTGTTTTTT. The encoded protein is CASSESRGMAGELFF.

V is TRBV4-1 and J is TRBJ1-5; no clear D gene. The CDR3 is made up of 15 amino acids. Trimming cost V 1 base and J 2 bases, with 9 bases left between them. Germline CDR1 and CDR2: MGHRA and YSYEKL. CDR3 nucleotides: TGCGCCAGCAGCCAAGGAGAGAGAGGCAATCAGCCCCAGCATTTT. It encodes CASSQGERGNQPQHF.

This chain uses TRBV2 with TRBJ1-2, with D perhaps matching TRBD1 (5 bases). Germline loops: CDR1 SNHLY, CDR2 FYNNEI. The CDR3 spans 14 residues. V shed 4 bases and J shed 2 bases, with 11 bases lying between them. CDR3: CASSAQGRNYGYTF. The CDR3 DNA reads TGTGCCAGCAGTGCTCAGGGACGCAACTATGGCTACACCTTC.

The chain employs TRBV28 and TRBJ1-5, with D tentatively TRBD1 (6 bases). Germline CDR1 MDHEN, CDR2 SYDVKM. The V and J ends lost 7 bases and 5 bases respectively, with 24 bases between them. This CDR3 comprises 17 residues. The CDR3 region has the DNA TGTGCCAGCAACCCTACGACAGGAAGCGGGCCTGATCAGCCCCAGCATTTT. As protein: CASNPTTGSGPDQPQHF. The complete variable domain, with remaining parts taken from reference TRBV28 and TRBJ1-5, reads DVKVTQSSRYLVKRTGEKVFLECVQDMDHENMFWYRQDPGLGLRLIYFSYDVKMKEKGDIPEGYSVSREKKERFSLILESASTNQTSMYLCASNPTTGSGPDQPQHFGDGTRLSIL.

This sequence joins TRBV2 and TRBJ1-4, with 11 nucleotides matching TRBD1. Germline V gene sequence: CDR1 SNHLY, CDR2 FYNNEI. Trimming took 6 bases from V and 4 from J; bases not matched to a gene: 4. This CDR3 is 15 amino acids long. CDR3 sequence: CASRRTGGSNEKLFF. CDR3 in DNA: TGTGCCAGCAGGAGGACAGGGGGCAGTAATGAAAAACTGTTTTTT.